The T cell receptor beta chain under discussion was sequenced for a study of breast tumors, draining lymph nodes, adjacent tissues. Study outcomes and limitations: The data were judged consistent with most tumor T cells coming from lymph node and expanding in tumor. Tumors had less TCR diversity than lymph nodes, more than nontumor tissue. Tumor T cell lymph node origin was a supported hypothesis, not proven.

TCRdb itself ran the multiplex PCR reads through MiXCR, one entry per CDR3 protein. In the table there are about 230,000 distinct CDR3 sequences, 32% of which are singletons. V dropped 10 bases and J dropped 6 bases, with 15 bases sitting between them. There are 13 residues in the CDR3. CDR1 and CDR2 (germline): KGHSH, LQKENI. Axillary draining lymph nodes of breast cancer patients supplied the node samples. This clonotype was picked up a small number of times. Its antigen remains unidentified. The chain couples TRBV18 to TRBJ2-2, with D uncertain. What was sequenced was axillary lymph node tissue. The receptor's source is a female donor with breast cancer. Some clones in this sample may be carry-over from other donors' samples. The DNA for the CDR3 is TGTGCCACCATGGTTGTGGCCGCCGGGGAGCTGTTTTTT. It specifies CATMVVAAGELFF.